This T cell receptor beta chain was found in a study of blood T cell repertoires in COVID-19 (dated by TCRdb to 2019 to 2021). Study-level background: The collaborator samples originated in the United States, Italy and Spain and spanned the acute and convalescent phases of COVID-19. The prospective study material was composed of cDNA or gDNA derived from T cells, B-cell-depleted T cells, or PBMCs. Deeply sampled blood TCRbeta repertoires from subjects exposed to, actively infected with, or recovered from COVID-19 were included in the dataset. A freely available public database, intended as a resource for researchers studying the immune response to SARS-CoV-2, is where the repertoires were released. Samples were obtained from the ongoing ImmuneRACE study (first 160 participants) and from some 1,200 subjects provided by 6 global collaborators. Nearly every sample came with metadata listing a de-identified subject ID, COVID-19 status, age in years and sex. HLA class I and class II types, where available, came from metadata supplied by the sample provider rather than from assay-based typing. What the study reported, not specific to this receptor: The amount of clinical and demographic metadata varied by source and participant and was provided uncurated.

TCRbeta CDR3 regions were amplified from genomic DNA by means of the immunoSEQ Assay, a bias-controlled multiplex PCR. In the original analysis: Within the assay, amplification of reference gene primers was used to estimate how many nucleated cells each sample contained. To quantify the absolute abundance of each unique TCRbeta CDR3 rearrangement, sequence reads were collapsed and filtered. For each sample, productive Simpson clonality was calculated by taking the square root of Simpson's diversity index across productive rearrangements. What TCRdb holds here is the immuneACCESS table cut down to in-frame rearrangements. Part of the clones is not present; checked against another copy, under half of the missing clones reflect an unresolved V gene, and the others are unexplained. That table furnishes V, J and clone size, whereas the DNA furnished D and trimming. The sample table shows tens of thousands of clones, and more than 80% are seen once. 25% to 30% of the sample is taken by the ten largest.

A note on this clone: The specificity of this receptor is unknown. There are no base qualities to consult, and no much larger clone falls within one base.

Each collaborating institution followed its own protocols to collect whole blood in K2EDTA tubes. Collaborator samples were shipped for TCRbeta analysis as frozen whole blood, isolated PBMCs, or DNA extracted from either sample type. The specimen sequenced was peripheral blood. This TCR came from a woman at least 80 years old with acute or convalescent COVID-19.

The CDR3 reads as follows: CASSPSIQGQETQYF. The nucleotide sequence is given as TGTGCCAGCTCACCTTCCATACAGGGGCAAGAGACCCAGTACTTC. The chain joins TRBV18 to TRBJ2-5; 7 bases in the middle match TRBD1. Relative to germline, V is missing 3 bases and J is missing 2 bases, with 6 bases of the junction outside any gene match. Measured from the cysteine to the phenylalanine, the CDR3 is 15 residues long. Here the CDR3 DNA is all that survives: 45 bases in frame from base 1. CDR1 and CDR2, per the germline V gene, are KGHSH and LQKENI.